This is a list of T cell receptor beta chains from one sample in a study of radiotherapy plus CTLA-4 blockade in lung cancer. The repertoire was sequenced with immunoSEQ multiplex PCR; TCRdb's copy has only in-frame clones and lacks some. The table has about 86,000 clones, over 80% seen once. The sample was peripheral blood, taken from a patient treated with radiotherapy plus ipilimumab. These receptors were collected from a human donor with non-small cell lung cancer who had stable disease on radiotherapy plus ipilimumab. The CDR3 runs from the conserved cysteine through the conserved F or W. The order of the fields is CDR3 length, J gene, V gene, clone size, D gene, CDR3 protein, CDR3 DNA. A D gene is named only where the DNA matches it firmly. Rows give clone size only sometimes, using once, few, many, or a class for an expanded clone.

cdr3_length: 13; j_call: TRBJ1-2; v_call: TRBV30; clone_size: NA; d_call: NA; cdr3_aa: CAWSLGPNAGYTF; cdr3_nt: TGTGCCTGGAGTCTGGGTCCCAACGCTGGCTACACCTTC
cdr3_length: 13; j_call: TRBJ1-6; v_call: TRBV19; clone_size: NA; d_call: NA; cdr3_aa: CASSLTENSPLHF; cdr3_nt: TGTGCCAGTAGTTTGACAGAGAATTCACCCCTCCACTTT
cdr3_length: 14; j_call: TRBJ2-2; v_call: TRBV14; clone_size: NA; d_call: NA; cdr3_aa: CASSQDAGTGELFF; cdr3_nt: TGTGCCAGCAGCCAAGACGCAGGGACCGGGGAGCTGTTTTTT
cdr3_length: 15; j_call: TRBJ2-7; v_call: TRBV11-1; clone_size: NA; d_call: TRBD1; cdr3_aa: CASSPAGTGASEQYF; cdr3_nt: TGTGCCAGCAGCCCCGCCGGGACAGGGGCCTCCGAGCAGTACTTC
cdr3_length: 16; j_call: TRBJ2-1; v_call: TRBV27; clone_size: NA; d_call: TRBD2; cdr3_aa: CASSLGTSGRPNEQFF; cdr3_nt: TGTGCCAGCAGTTTAGGGACTAGCGGGAGGCCTAATGAGCAGTTCTTC
cdr3_length: 14; j_call: TRBJ2-3; v_call: TRBV4-2; clone_size: NA; d_call: TRBD2; cdr3_aa: CASGGGADTDTQYF; cdr3_nt: TGTGCCTCCGGCGGGGGGGCCGACACAGATACGCAGTATTTT
cdr3_length: 12; j_call: TRBJ2-7; v_call: TRBV7-2; clone_size: once; d_call: NA; cdr3_aa: CASSSPGPEQYF; cdr3_nt: TGTGCCAGCAGCTCCCCAGGCCCCGAGCAGTACTTC
cdr3_length: 18; j_call: TRBJ2-4; v_call: TRBV19; clone_size: NA; d_call: NA; cdr3_aa: CARPVTGEGLVAKNIQYF; cdr3_nt: TGTGCCAGGCCCGTCACAGGGGAGGGATTGGTAGCCAAAAACATTCAGTACTTC
cdr3_length: 15; j_call: TRBJ2-7; v_call: TRBV28; clone_size: NA; d_call: NA; cdr3_aa: CASNRDDSNPYEQYF; cdr3_nt: TGTGCCAGCAACCGCGACGACAGTAATCCCTACGAGCAGTACTTC
cdr3_length: 15; j_call: TRBJ1-2; v_call: TRBV27; clone_size: NA; d_call: NA; cdr3_aa: CASSPKGWGNYGYTF; cdr3_nt: TGTGCCAGCAGTCCCAAAGGCTGGGGGAACTATGGCTACACCTTC
cdr3_length: 15; j_call: TRBJ1-2; v_call: TRBV30; clone_size: NA; d_call: NA; cdr3_aa: CAWRGGAGAGYGYTF; cdr3_nt: TGTGCCTGGAGGGGAGGGGCGGGGGCCGGCTATGGCTACACCTTC
cdr3_length: 13; j_call: TRBJ1-2; v_call: TRBV5-1; clone_size: NA; d_call: NA; cdr3_aa: CASSLGRDYGYTF; cdr3_nt: TGCGCCAGCAGCTTGGGCAGGGACTATGGCTACACCTTC
cdr3_length: 14; j_call: TRBJ2-4; v_call: TRBV10-1; clone_size: once; d_call: NA; cdr3_aa: CASSDRDPKNIQYF; cdr3_nt: TGCGCCAGCAGTGACCGGGATCCCAAAAACATTCAGTACTTC
cdr3_length: 13; j_call: TRBJ1-3; v_call: TRBV27; clone_size: NA; d_call: NA; cdr3_aa: CASSRIFGNTIYF; cdr3_nt: TGTGCCAGCAGTAGGATCTTTGGAAACACCATATATTTT
cdr3_length: 13; j_call: TRBJ1-6; v_call: TRBV9; clone_size: NA; d_call: NA; cdr3_aa: CASSAYNNSPLHF; cdr3_nt: TGTGCCAGCAGCGCGTATAATAATTCACCCCTCCACTTT
cdr3_length: 16; j_call: TRBJ2-7; v_call: TRBV4-2; clone_size: NA; d_call: TRBD2; cdr3_aa: CASSQGSGDSSYEQYF; cdr3_nt: TGTGCCAGCAGCCAGGGGAGCGGGGATAGCTCCTACGAGCAGTACTTC
cdr3_length: 13; j_call: TRBJ1-2; v_call: TRBV6-1; clone_size: NA; d_call: NA; cdr3_aa: CASHDRPYYGYTF; cdr3_nt: TGTGCCAGTCACGACAGGCCTTACTATGGCTACACCTTC
cdr3_length: 12; j_call: TRBJ1-1; v_call: TRBV28; clone_size: NA; d_call: NA; cdr3_aa: CASSFQNTEAFF; cdr3_nt: TGTGCCAGCAGTTTTCAAAACACTGAAGCTTTCTTT
cdr3_length: 17; j_call: TRBJ2-1; v_call: TRBV7-9; clone_size: once; d_call: NA; cdr3_aa: CASSSKQDVSSYNEQFF; cdr3_nt: TGTGCCAGCAGCTCCAAACAGGACGTTAGCTCCTACAATGAGCAGTTCTTC
cdr3_length: 12; j_call: TRBJ2-3; v_call: TRBV10-2; clone_size: NA; d_call: NA; cdr3_aa: CASSGGTDTQYF; cdr3_nt: TGCGCCAGCAGTGGTGGCACAGATACGCAGTATTTT
cdr3_length: 15; j_call: TRBJ2-5; v_call: TRBV14; clone_size: NA; d_call: NA; cdr3_aa: CASSLGTDYQETQYF; cdr3_nt: TGTGCCAGCAGCCTGGGGACGGACTACCAAGAGACCCAGTACTTC
cdr3_length: 14; j_call: TRBJ2-1; v_call: TRBV7-2; clone_size: NA; d_call: TRBD2; cdr3_aa: CASSRGGGYNEQFF; cdr3_nt: TGTGCCAGCAGCCGGGGGGGCGGGTACAATGAGCAGTTCTTC
cdr3_length: 15; j_call: TRBJ2-7; v_call: TRBV28; clone_size: NA; d_call: NA; cdr3_aa: CASSSPGGGTGEQYF; cdr3_nt: TGTGCCAGCAGTTCCCCTGGGGGCGGGACGGGCGAGCAGTACTTC
cdr3_length: 15; j_call: TRBJ1-2; v_call: TRBV19; clone_size: NA; d_call: TRBD1; cdr3_aa: CASTTIGQGAEGYTF; cdr3_nt: TGTGCCAGTACTACCATCGGACAGGGGGCAGAGGGCTACACCTTC
cdr3_length: 16; j_call: TRBJ1-4; v_call: TRBV5-1; clone_size: once; d_call: TRBD1; cdr3_aa: CASARTGSPTNEKLFF; cdr3_nt: TGCGCCAGCGCCCGGACAGGGTCCCCAACTAATGAAAAACTGTTTTTT
cdr3_length: 14; j_call: TRBJ1-4; v_call: TRBV5-1; clone_size: few; d_call: TRBD1; cdr3_aa: CASSPDREAEKLFF; cdr3_nt: TGCGCCAGCAGCCCTGACAGGGAGGCTGAAAAACTGTTTTTT
cdr3_length: 11; j_call: TRBJ2-3; v_call: TRBV30; clone_size: NA; d_call: NA; cdr3_aa: CAWSRSDTQYF; cdr3_nt: TGTGCCTGGAGCAGGAGCGATACGCAGTATTTT
cdr3_length: 14; j_call: TRBJ2-2; v_call: TRBV2; clone_size: NA; d_call: NA; cdr3_aa: CASRGKANTGELFF; cdr3_nt: TGTGCCAGCCGGGGAAAGGCGAACACCGGGGAGCTGTTTTTT
cdr3_length: 16; j_call: TRBJ2-7; v_call: TRBV5-4; clone_size: NA; d_call: TRBD2; cdr3_aa: CASSWGASGSPYEQYF; cdr3_nt: TGTGCCAGCAGCTGGGGCGCTAGCGGGAGTCCCTACGAGCAGTACTTC
cdr3_length: 13; j_call: TRBJ2-1; v_call: TRBV6-5; clone_size: NA; d_call: NA; cdr3_aa: CASSQGPYNEQFF; cdr3_nt: TGTGCCAGCAGCCAAGGACCATACAATGAGCAGTTCTTC
cdr3_length: 14; j_call: TRBJ1-4; v_call: TRBV7-9; clone_size: NA; d_call: NA; cdr3_aa: CASSLSRGGEKLFF; cdr3_nt: TGTGCCAGCAGCTTGAGCAGGGGTGGAGAAAAACTGTTTTTT
cdr3_length: 15; j_call: TRBJ2-3; v_call: TRBV5-4; clone_size: NA; d_call: NA; cdr3_aa: CASSLVGVSTDTQYF; cdr3_nt: TGTGCCAGCAGCTTGGTTGGGGTTAGCACAGATACGCAGTATTTT